This T cell receptor (beta chain) is drawn from a study of neurological immune-mediated disorders. Regarding the study as a whole: Sharing of CDR3 amino acid sequences among expanded clones across subjects was absent, suggesting private repertoires in all groups. Multiple sclerosis was found to have the least TCR clonal expansion, below healthy controls, and HTLV-1-associated myelopathy the most.

This clonotype was recorded many times. The antigen is undetermined. As for time point: technical triplicate 3. Synthesis of cDNA was carried out by template-switch 5'RACE. The reaction used 10-nucleotide random UMIs. Each sequencing run yielded over 190 million TCR-beta sequences from 15-18 subjects. MiXCR, applied by TCRdb to the 5' RACE reads, yields one record per CDR3 protein. The sample has 45,000 or so distinct CDR3 sequences; roughly a fifth are singletons. With 4 bases removed from V and 1 base from J, the gap between germline ends came to 14 bases. CDR1 and CDR2 from the germline V gene are MDHEN and SYDVKM. This CDR3 has 16 residues.

The chain uses TRBV28 and TRBJ2-1; D remains ambiguous. The TCR was taken from a man aged 55 to 69 with HTLV-1-associated myelopathy (HAM/TSP). The sample taken for sequencing was PBMCs. The CDR3 coding sequence is TGTGCCAGCAGTTCTCCAGCTAGGCGTTCCTACAATGAGCAGTTCTTC. Protein: CASSSPARRSYNEQFF.